Shown below are 21 T cell receptor beta chains from a single sample sequenced in a study of beta chain features in type 1 diabetes. TCRB transcripts that were expressed got sequenced, as all of the isolated RNA had been reverse transcribed. The method was immunoSEQ multiplex PCR; TCRdb's version includes in-frame clones alone and lacks a portion of them. The table lists 200,000 to 250,000 clones, roughly a tenth of them singletons. Material: central memory CD4+ T cells from blood. The receptors stem from a man younger than 35 in good health.

The chain employs TRBV6-5 and TRBJ2-1, with D possibly being TRBD2 (5 bases). V was pared by 7 bases and J by 0 bases, with 10 bases between. This CDR3 spans 14 amino acids. Germline V gene lookup returns CDR1 MNHEY and CDR2 SVGAGI. The CDR3, as DNA: TGTGCCAGCAATACTGGAGGCTCCTACAATGAGCAGTTCTTC. Residues: CASNTGGSYNEQFF.

This chain links TRBV11-2 with TRBJ2-3, with D tentatively TRBD2 (6 bases). The CDR3 covers 16 residues. The germline CDR1 and CDR2 sequences are SGHAT and FQNNGV. V lost 3 bases, J lost 2 bases, and 15 bases lay in between. CDR3 bases: TGTGCCAGCAGCTTTTGGGGAGGAGTACCCACAGATACGCAGTATTTT. Protein product: CASSFWGGVPTDTQYF.

The chain carries TRBV7-9 and TRBJ2-3; D gene ambiguous. Germline CDR1 SEHNR, CDR2 FQNEAQ (reference sequence). V was pared by 5 bases and J by 2 bases, with 11 bases between. This CDR3 has 14 residues. CDR3 nucleotide sequence: TGTGCCAGCAGCCGTGGCGCGGTCACAGATACGCAGTATTTT. This translates into CASSRGAVTDTQYF.

This clone has a count of ten or more. Distinct nucleotide sequences in the sample also encode this CDR3. The genes are TRBV28 and TRBJ2-7; D not resolved. Trimming took 2 bases from V and 7 from J, leaving 6 bases between them. The CDR3 consists of 11 residues. Germline V gene sequence: CDR1 MDHEN, CDR2 SYDVKM. The CDR3 bases are TGTGCCAGCAGTTTAACGAGAGAGCAGTACTTC. Protein product: CASSLTREQYF.

This clone was counted ten times or more. The J gene is TRBJ2-7, the V gene TRBV28; D gene uncertain. CDR1 MDHEN and CDR2 SYDVKM come from the germline V gene. The CDR3 extends over 14 amino acids. The V end lost 4 bases, the J end lost 4 bases, and 14 bases lay between the germline ends. Here the CDR3 reads CASSSNRRSYEQYF. CDR3 nucleotide sequence: TGTGCCAGCAGTTCGAACCGACGGTCTTACGAGCAGTACTTC.

This clone was recorded many times. V and J are TRBV2 and TRBJ2-3, with 9 nucleotides matching TRBD2. V lost 9 bases, J lost 7 bases, and 5 bases stayed unmatched. CDR3 length: 12 amino acids. CDR1 and CDR2 from the germline V gene are SNHLY and FYNNEI. CDR3 residues: CARTSGSYTQYF. Written as DNA, the CDR3 is TGTGCCAGGACTAGCGGATCTTATACGCAGTATTTT.

V gene TRBV28 combines with J gene TRBJ1-2; 9 bases are a match to TRBD1. The J segment lost 6 bases and the V segment lost 5 bases, leaving 10 bases of the junction unmatched. The CDR3 has 15 residues. Germline CDR1 is MDHEN and CDR2 is SYDVKM. CDR3 nucleotides: TGTGCCAGCAGTCAACCGGGACAGGGTAGGAATGGCTACACCTTC. It encodes CASSQPGQGRNGYTF.

This clone came up a few times. The CDR3 sequence: CAISEGQEAYEQYF. CDR3 DNA sequence: TGTGCCATCAGTGAGGGACAGGAAGCCTACGAGCAGTACTTC. The rearrangement links TRBV10-3 to TRBJ2-7, with 7 bases fitting TRBD1. The CDR3 is 14 residues long. Trimming cost V 2 bases and J 2 bases; bases outside gene matches: 3. Germline CDR1 reads ENHRY; CDR2 reads SYGVKD.

This clone was seen more than once but under ten times. The chain links TRBV7-2 to TRBJ2-1; D unresolved. CDR1 is SGHTA and CDR2 is FQGNSA in the germline V gene. Between the trimmed V and J ends, which lost 5 bases and 0 bases, there was a span of 11 bases. The CDR3 runs 15 residues. CDR3 coding DNA: TGTGCCAGCAGCGCCGCTAGGAGCTCCTACAATGAGCAGTTCTTC. This translates into CASSAARSSYNEQFF.

This clone was detected once. V is TRBV9 and J is TRBJ2-2, with a possible D match to TRBD1 (6 bases). V was trimmed by 1 base and J by 4 bases, leaving 14 bases between them. Germline V gene sequence: CDR1 SGDLS, CDR2 YYNGEE. The CDR3 contains 16 residues. The CDR3 DNA reads TGTGCCAGCAGCGTAAAGACAGGACCGGGCACCGGGGAGCTGTTTTTT. Residues: CASSVKTGPGTGELFF.

This clone was seen repeatedly, ten times or more. The sample carries other DNA sequences with the same CDR3. The chain links TRBV4-2 to TRBJ1-1; D unclear. Deletions cut 1 base from V and 0 bases from J, with 6 bases between. From germline, CDR1 is LGHNA and CDR2 YNFKEQ. The CDR3 loop spans 14 amino acids. CDR3 residues: CASSQGRLNTEAFF. Written as DNA, the CDR3 is TGTGCCAGCAGCCAAGGTCGGCTGAACACTGAAGCTTTCTTT.

This chain connects TRBV14 to TRBJ2-1; D ambiguous. Trimming took off 3 bases at V and 0 bases at J, with 3 bases between the two ends. Germline V lookup: CDR1 SGHDN, CDR2 FVKESK. The CDR3 is 13 residues long. CDR3 in DNA: TGTGCCAGCAGCCAGCGCTCCTACAATGAGCAGTTCTTC. Its protein is CASSQRSYNEQFF. The complete variable domain, with remaining parts taken from reference TRBV14 and TRBJ2-1, reads EAGVTQFPSHSVIEKGQTVTLRCDPISGHDNLYWYRRVMGKEIKFLLHFVKESKQDESGMPNNRFLAERTGGTYSTLKVQPAELEDSGVYFCASSQRSYNEQFFGPGTRLTVL.

This clone was observed a handful of times. This chain uses TRBV30 with TRBJ1-3; D not certain. With 0 bases removed from V and 2 bases from J, the gap between germline ends came to 2 bases. In germline, CDR1 is GTSNPN, CDR2 SVGIG (reference sequence). This CDR3 region has 12 residues. For the CDR3, the DNA is TGTGCCTGGAGTGTCACTGGAAACACCATATATTTT. Translating it yields CAWSVTGNTIYF.

The table lists this clone with a few counts. The V and J genes are TRBV25-1 and TRBJ2-7; 9 nucleotides match TRBD1. Germline assignment: CDR1 MGHDK and CDR2 SYGVNS. Unmatched junction bases numbered 17, after V lost 6 bases and J lost 2 bases. CDR3 length equals 18 residues. CDR3 sequence (DNA): TGTGCCAGCAGAGGGACAGGGAATTTTGGGATGTCGCCCTACGAGCAGTACTTC. Translated: CASRGTGNFGMSPYEQYF.

This clone was observed a few times. The chain links TRBV5-1 to TRBJ2-1; a possible D gene is TRBD1 (5 bases). CDR1 is SGHRS and CDR2 is YFSETQ in the germline V gene. V lost 4 bases to trimming and J lost 7 bases, with 18 bases between them. The CDR3 contains 15 residues. CDR3 in DNA: TGCGCCAGCAGCCTTCTGGGGCTAGTTGTTAATGAGCAGTTCTTC. This sequence encodes CASSLLGLVVNEQFF.

The chain employs TRBV7-3 and TRBJ2-3; the D gene is possibly TRBD2 (6 bases). The germline V and J ends were trimmed by 5 bases and 1 base, with 13 bases remaining between them. CDR3 length: 15 residues. Germline assignment: CDR1 SGHTA and CDR2 FQGTGA. In DNA, the CDR3 is TGTGCCAGCAGCCCCCGGGGAGGTGGCACAGATACGCAGTATTTT. It encodes CASSPRGGGTDTQYF.

There are many counts of this clone. The chain recombines TRBV29-1 with TRBJ1-1; no definite D call. Germline V gene sequence: CDR1 SQVTM, CDR2 ANQGSEA. The CDR3 loop spans 12 amino acids. Deletions cut 3 bases from V and 6 bases from J, with 11 bases between. The CDR3 here is CSVDPKGSEAFF. CDR3 sequence (DNA): TGCAGCGTTGATCCAAAGGGCTCTGAAGCTTTCTTT.

This clone was counted between two and nine times. The chain is built from TRBV21-1 and TRBJ2-1; the D call of TRBD2 is as the table states it, not checked on the DNA. TRBV21-1 is a pseudogene segment. This CDR3 region has 14 residues. The CDR3 DNA reads TGTGCCAGCAGCAACTTAGGACTAGCCGGTGAGCAGTTCTTC. It translates to CASSNLGLAGEQFF.

This clone was picked up a small number of times. V and J are TRBV7-2 and TRBJ2-7, with 10 bases aligning to TRBD2. The CDR3 is 14 residues long. With 7 bases clipped from V and 5 bases from J, the junction kept 8 bases outside the gene matches. Germline V gene sequence: CDR1 SGHTA, CDR2 FQGNSA. Here the CDR3 reads CASTKREGENEQYF. DNA for the CDR3: TGTGCCAGCACCAAGCGGGAGGGTGAGAACGAGCAGTACTTC.

This clone was counted only a few times. The gene calls are TRBV30 and TRBJ1-4; weak D call: TRBD1 (5 bases). Trimming removed 2 bases at V and 8 bases at J, with 12 bases between. The germline V gene encodes CDR1 GTSNPN and CDR2 SVGIG (reference sequence). The CDR3 runs 13 residues. This chain's CDR3 is CAWSWQGGEKLFF. The DNA of the CDR3 is TGTGCCTGGAGTTGGCAGGGTGGCGAAAAACTGTTTTTT.

This clone appeared a few times. The chain links TRBV6-6 to TRBJ1-5; 9 nucleotides match TRBD1. Germline V gene sequence: CDR1 MNHNY, CDR2 SVGAGI (reference sequence). The CDR3 runs 15 residues. The V segment lost 6 bases and the J segment 5 bases; nucleotides outside the gene matches: 8. CDR3 loop: CASRTDRGWDQPQHF. The CDR3 nucleotides read TGTGCCAGCAGGACGGACAGGGGATGGGATCAGCCCCAGCATTTT.